This TCR beta chain was recorded in a study of cytomegalovirus exposure and HLA in healthy donors. PCR primers comprised 60 Vbeta and 13 Jbeta primers. The protocol was immunoSEQ multiplex PCR, while the TCRdb copy is restricted to in-frame clones and leaves out a portion. The top ten clones hold about 2% of a sample with about 170,000 clones, around 76% of them seen once. Germline CDR1 SGHNT, CDR2 YYREEE (reference sequence). The CDR3 contains 17 residues. V lost 4 bases and J lost 3, with 21 bases in between. Input material: PBMCs. This clonotype originated in a female donor in good health and CMV-seronegative. V and J are TRBV5-4 and TRBJ2-3; D possibly corresponds to TRBD1 (5 bases). The CDR3 nucleotides are TGTGCCAGCAGCATCGCCGGGCTCTTAAAGGGGACAGATACGCAGTATTTT. Its protein product is CASSIAGLLKGTDTQYF.